A single sample is the source of the 7 T cell receptor beta chains below, sequenced in a study of blood T cell repertoires in COVID-19. This table comes from immunoSEQ multiplex PCR, and its TCRdb copy is limited to in-frame clones, with some not included. The repertoire holds about 97,000 clones, with just under 90% as singletons. Sequenced sample: peripheral blood. These receptor sequences come from a human donor in a cohort sampled during active COVID-19.

The chain recombines TRBV14 with TRBJ1-6, with no clear D. Germline CDR1 SGHDN, CDR2 FVKESK. This CDR3 region has 13 residues. Trimming left V 1 base short and J 7 bases short, with 5 bases between. CDR3 region: CASSQAVNSPLHF. DNA of the CDR3: TGTGCCAGCAGCCAAGCCGTCAATTCACCCCTCCACTTT.

The rearrangement joins TRBV5-1 to TRBJ2-5; tentative D call: TRBD2 (5 bases). The CDR3 consists of 13 residues. CDR1 and CDR2 (germline): SGHRS, YFSETQ. V was shortened by 3 bases and J by 4 bases, with 10 bases between the two germline ends. The CDR3 nucleotides are TGCGCCAGCAGCTCCGGGGTTCGAGAGACCCAGTACTTC. Protein: CASSSGVRETQYF.

This chain joins TRBV5-1 and TRBJ2-1; 8 nucleotides align to TRBD2. The V gene's germline CDR1 is SGHRS and CDR2 YFSETQ. V shed 0 bases, J shed 3 bases, and the junction held 2 bases outside the gene matches. The CDR3 spans 15 residues. For the CDR3, the DNA is TGCGCCAGCAGCTTGGCGGGACTAGTCTACAATGAGCAGTTCTTC. Translated: CASSLAGLVYNEQFF.

The chain joins TRBV7-8 to TRBJ1-5; tentative D call: TRBD1 (6 bases). V lost 5 bases to trimming and J lost 7 bases, with 21 bases between them. In germline, CDR1 is SGHVS, CDR2 FQNEAQ. CDR3 length: 16 residues. The CDR3 protein is CASSTRAGIRGQPQHF. The CDR3 DNA reads TGTGCCAGCAGCACTAGAGCCGGTATCAGGGGACAGCCCCAGCATTTT.

The chain combines TRBV19 with TRBJ2-5; 13 positions match TRBD2. The V and J ends lost 6 bases and 0 bases, in that order; junction bases with no gene match: 4. The length of the CDR3 is 16 residues. The germline V gene has CDR1 LNHDA and CDR2 SQIVND (reference sequence). CDR3 residues: CASSPGLAGDQETQYF. The CDR3 DNA reads as TGTGCCAGTAGCCCTGGACTAGCGGGGGACCAAGAGACCCAGTACTTC.

V is TRBV2 and J is TRBJ1-2; tentatively, D is TRBD1 (5 bases). The CDR3 runs 15 residues. In germline, CDR1 is SNHLY, CDR2 FYNNEI. Between the trimmed V and J ends, which lost 0 bases and 1 base, there was a span of 9 bases. CDR3 in DNA: TGTGCCAGCAGTGAAGCGCTTCAGGGTAACTATGGCTACACCTTC. Its translation is CASSEALQGNYGYTF.

This chain connects TRBV10-3 to TRBJ1-3; tentatively, D is TRBD1 (5 bases). CDR1 ENHRY and CDR2 SYGVKD come from the germline V gene. Trimming pared 10 bases from V and 1 base from J, leaving 11 bases between. The CDR3 has 13 amino acids. The chain's CDR3 is CASQGFSGNTIYF. CDR3 DNA sequence: TGTGCCAGCCAGGGTTTTTCTGGAAACACCATATATTTT.